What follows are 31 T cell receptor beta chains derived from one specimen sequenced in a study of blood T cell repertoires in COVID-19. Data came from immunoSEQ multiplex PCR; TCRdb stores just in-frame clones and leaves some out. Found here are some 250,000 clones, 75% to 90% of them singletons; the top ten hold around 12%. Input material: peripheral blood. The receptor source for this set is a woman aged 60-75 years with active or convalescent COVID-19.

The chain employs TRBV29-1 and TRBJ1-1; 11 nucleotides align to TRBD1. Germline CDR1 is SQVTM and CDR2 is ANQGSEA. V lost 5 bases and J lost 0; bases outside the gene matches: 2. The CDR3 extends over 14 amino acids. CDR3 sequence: CSVRDRGVNTEAFF. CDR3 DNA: TGCAGCGTTAGGGACAGGGGGGTGAACACTGAAGCTTTCTTT.

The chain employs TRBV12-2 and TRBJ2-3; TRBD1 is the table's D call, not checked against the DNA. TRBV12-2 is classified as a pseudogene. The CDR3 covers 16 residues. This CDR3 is CASRLETGMESDTQYF. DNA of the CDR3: TGTGCAAGTCGCTTAGAGACAGGGATGGAGTCAGATACGCAGTATTTT.

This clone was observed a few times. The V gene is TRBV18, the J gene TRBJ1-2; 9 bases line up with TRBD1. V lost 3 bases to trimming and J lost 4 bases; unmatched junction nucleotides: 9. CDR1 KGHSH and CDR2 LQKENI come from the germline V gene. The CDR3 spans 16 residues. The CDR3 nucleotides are TGTGCCAGCTCACCTTGGAGAACAGGGGGCCTCTATGGCTACACCTTC. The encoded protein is CASSPWRTGGLYGYTF.

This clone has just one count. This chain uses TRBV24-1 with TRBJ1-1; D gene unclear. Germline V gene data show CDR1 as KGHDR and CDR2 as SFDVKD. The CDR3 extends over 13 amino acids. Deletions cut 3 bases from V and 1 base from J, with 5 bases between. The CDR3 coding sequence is TGTGCCACCAGTGATAACAGGAACACTGAAGCTTTCTTT. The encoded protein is CATSDNRNTEAFF.

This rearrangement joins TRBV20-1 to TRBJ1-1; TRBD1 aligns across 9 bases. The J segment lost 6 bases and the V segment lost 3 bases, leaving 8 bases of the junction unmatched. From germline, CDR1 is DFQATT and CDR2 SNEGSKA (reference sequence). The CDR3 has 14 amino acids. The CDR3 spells CSASYRGPLAEAFF. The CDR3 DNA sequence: TGCAGTGCTAGTTACAGGGGGCCGCTCGCTGAAGCTTTCTTT.

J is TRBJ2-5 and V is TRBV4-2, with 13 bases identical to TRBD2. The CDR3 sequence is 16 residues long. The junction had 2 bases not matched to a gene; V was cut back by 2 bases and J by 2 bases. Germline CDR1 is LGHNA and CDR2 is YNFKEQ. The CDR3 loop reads CASSQLGLAGQETQYF. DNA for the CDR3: TGTGCCAGCAGCCAACTGGGACTAGCGGGACAAGAGACCCAGTACTTC.

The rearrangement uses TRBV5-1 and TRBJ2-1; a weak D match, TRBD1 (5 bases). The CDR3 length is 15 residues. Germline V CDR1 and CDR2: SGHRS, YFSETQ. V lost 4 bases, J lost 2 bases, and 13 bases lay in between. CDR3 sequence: CASSPIPGPYNEQFF. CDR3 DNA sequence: TGCGCCAGCAGCCCGATACCAGGGCCCTACAATGAGCAGTTCTTC.

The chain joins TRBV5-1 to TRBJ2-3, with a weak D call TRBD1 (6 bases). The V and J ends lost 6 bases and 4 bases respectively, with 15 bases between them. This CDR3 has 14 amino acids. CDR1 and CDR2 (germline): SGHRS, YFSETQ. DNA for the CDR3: TGCGCCAGCACCTATGTTCAGGGGTCAGATACGCAGTATTTT. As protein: CASTYVQGSDTQYF.

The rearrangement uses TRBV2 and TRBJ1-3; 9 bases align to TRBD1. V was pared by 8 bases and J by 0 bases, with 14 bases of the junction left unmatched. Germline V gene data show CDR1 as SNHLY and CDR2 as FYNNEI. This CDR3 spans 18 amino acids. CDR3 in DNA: TGTGCCAGCTGGAAGGGACAGGGCCTATTCAGCTCTGGAAACACCATATATTTT. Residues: CASWKGQGLFSSGNTIYF.

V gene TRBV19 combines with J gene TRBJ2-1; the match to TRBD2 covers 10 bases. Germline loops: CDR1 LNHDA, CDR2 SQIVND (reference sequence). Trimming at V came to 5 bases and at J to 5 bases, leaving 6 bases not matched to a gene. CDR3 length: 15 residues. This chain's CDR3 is CASSPSGGDDNEQFF. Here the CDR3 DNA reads TGTGCCAGTAGTCCGAGCGGGGGGGACGACAATGAGCAGTTCTTC.

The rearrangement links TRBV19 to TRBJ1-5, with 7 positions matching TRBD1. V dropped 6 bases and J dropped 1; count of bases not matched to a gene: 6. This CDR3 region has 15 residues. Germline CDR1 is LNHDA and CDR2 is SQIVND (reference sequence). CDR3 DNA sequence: TGTGCCAGTAGACCCCAGGGGGGAAGCAATCAGCCCCAGCATTTT. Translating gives CASRPQGGSNQPQHF.

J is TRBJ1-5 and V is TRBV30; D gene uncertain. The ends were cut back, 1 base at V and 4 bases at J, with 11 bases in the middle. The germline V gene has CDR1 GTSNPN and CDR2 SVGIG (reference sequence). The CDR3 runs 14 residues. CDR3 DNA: TGTGCCTGGAGTGGATTAAGCGGTAATCAGCCCCAGCATTTT. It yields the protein CAWSGLSGNQPQHF.

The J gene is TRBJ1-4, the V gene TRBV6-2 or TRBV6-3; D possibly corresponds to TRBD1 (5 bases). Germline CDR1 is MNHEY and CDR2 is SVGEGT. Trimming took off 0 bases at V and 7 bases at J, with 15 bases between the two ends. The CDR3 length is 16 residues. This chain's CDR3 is CASSYSSGDPGEKLFF. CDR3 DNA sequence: TGTGCCAGCAGTTACTCCTCGGGGGACCCGGGTGAAAAACTGTTTTTT.

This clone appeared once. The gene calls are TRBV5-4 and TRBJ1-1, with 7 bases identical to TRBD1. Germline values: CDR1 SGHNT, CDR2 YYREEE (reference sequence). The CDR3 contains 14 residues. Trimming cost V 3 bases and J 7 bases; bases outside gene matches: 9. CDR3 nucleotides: TGTGCCAGCAGCTCCAAGACAGGGAAGGATGAAGCTTTCTTT. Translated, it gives CASSSKTGKDEAFF.

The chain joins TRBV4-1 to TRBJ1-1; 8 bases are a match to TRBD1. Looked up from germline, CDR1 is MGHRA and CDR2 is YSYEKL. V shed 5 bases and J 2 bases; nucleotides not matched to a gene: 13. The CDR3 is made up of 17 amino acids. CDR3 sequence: CASSSTQGAPGNTEAFF. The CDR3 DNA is TGCGCCAGCAGCTCCACTCAGGGGGCGCCGGGTAACACTGAAGCTTTCTTT.

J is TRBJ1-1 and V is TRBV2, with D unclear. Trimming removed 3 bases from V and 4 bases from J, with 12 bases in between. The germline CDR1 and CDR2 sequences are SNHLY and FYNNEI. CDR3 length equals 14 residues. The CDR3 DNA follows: TGTGCCAGCAGTGAGGCAAGTCCCCCCACTGAAGCTTTCTTT. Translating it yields CASSEASPPTEAFF. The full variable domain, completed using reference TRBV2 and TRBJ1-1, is EPEVTQTPSHQVTQMGQEVILRCVPISNHLYFYWYRQILGQKVEFLVSFYNNEISEKSEIFDDQFSVERPDGSNFTLKIRSTKLEDSAMYFCASSEASPPTEAFFGQGTRLTVV.

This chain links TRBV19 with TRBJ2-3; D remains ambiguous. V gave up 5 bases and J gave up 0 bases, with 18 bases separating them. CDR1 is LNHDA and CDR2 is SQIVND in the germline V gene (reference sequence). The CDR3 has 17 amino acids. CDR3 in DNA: TGTGCCAGTAGTCCCATCCGACTCACTGCTAGCACAGATACGCAGTATTTT. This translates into CASSPIRLTASTDTQYF.

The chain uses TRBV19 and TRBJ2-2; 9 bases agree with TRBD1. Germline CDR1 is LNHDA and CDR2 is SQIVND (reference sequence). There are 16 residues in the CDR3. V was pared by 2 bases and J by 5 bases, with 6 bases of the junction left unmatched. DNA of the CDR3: TGTGCCAGTAGTATAAGTAGGACAGGGGTAACCGGGGAGCTGTTTTTT. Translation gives CASSISRTGVTGELFF.

The CDR3 sequence is CASSPRQANTGELFF. The CDR3 region has the DNA TGTGCCAGCAGCCCACGACAGGCGAACACCGGGGAGCTGTTTTTT. The chain recombines TRBV5-4 with TRBJ2-2; D might be TRBD1 (6 bases). The V gene lost 4 bases and the J gene lost 0 bases, with 10 bases spanning the gap. The CDR3 length is 15 residues. The germline V gene encodes CDR1 SGHNT and CDR2 YYREEE (reference sequence).

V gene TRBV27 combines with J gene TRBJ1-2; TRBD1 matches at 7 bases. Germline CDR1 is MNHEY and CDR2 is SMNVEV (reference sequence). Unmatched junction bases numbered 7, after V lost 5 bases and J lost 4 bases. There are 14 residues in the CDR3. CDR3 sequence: CASSPWDSSYGYTF. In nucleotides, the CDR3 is TGTGCCAGCAGTCCGTGGGACAGCTCCTATGGCTACACCTTC.

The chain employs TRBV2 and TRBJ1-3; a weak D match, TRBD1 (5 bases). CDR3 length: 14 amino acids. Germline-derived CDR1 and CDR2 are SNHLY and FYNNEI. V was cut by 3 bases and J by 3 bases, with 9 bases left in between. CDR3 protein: CASSDQGYGNTIYF. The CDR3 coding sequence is TGTGCCAGCAGTGATCAGGGCTATGGAAACACCATATATTTT.

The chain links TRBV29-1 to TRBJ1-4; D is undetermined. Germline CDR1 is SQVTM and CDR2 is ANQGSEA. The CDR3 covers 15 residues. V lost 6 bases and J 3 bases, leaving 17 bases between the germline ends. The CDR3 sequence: CSVGGNYMSNEKLFF. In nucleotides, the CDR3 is TGCAGCGTCGGCGGCAACTACATGTCTAATGAAAAACTGTTTTTT.

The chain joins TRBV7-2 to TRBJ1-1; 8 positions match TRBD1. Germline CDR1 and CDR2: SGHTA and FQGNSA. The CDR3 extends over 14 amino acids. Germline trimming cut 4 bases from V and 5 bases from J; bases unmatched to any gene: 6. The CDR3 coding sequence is TGTGCCAGCAGCTCTGACAGGGGTGGGACTGAAGCTTTCTTT. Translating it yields CASSSDRGGTEAFF.

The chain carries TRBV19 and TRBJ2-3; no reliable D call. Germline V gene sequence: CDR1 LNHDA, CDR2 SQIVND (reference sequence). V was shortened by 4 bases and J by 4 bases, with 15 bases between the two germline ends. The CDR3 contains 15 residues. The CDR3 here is CASSTPPGFADTQYF. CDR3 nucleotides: TGTGCCAGTAGTACCCCGCCGGGTTTTGCAGATACGCAGTATTTT.

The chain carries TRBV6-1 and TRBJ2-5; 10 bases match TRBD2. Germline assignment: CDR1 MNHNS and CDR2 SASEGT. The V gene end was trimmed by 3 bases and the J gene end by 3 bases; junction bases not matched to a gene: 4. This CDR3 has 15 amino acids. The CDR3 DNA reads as TGTGCCAGCAGTGATCCAGCGGGGGGGAAAGAGACCCAGTACTTC. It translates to CASSDPAGGKETQYF.

CDR3: CASSQMRGLGNYGYTF. The DNA for the CDR3 is TGTGCCAGCAGCCAAATGCGGGGCCTAGGTAACTATGGCTACACCTTC. This chain connects TRBV3-1 (or the pseudogene TRBV3-2) to TRBJ1-2, with D possibly being TRBD1 (5 bases). Germline CDR1 is LGHDT and CDR2 is YNNKEL (reference sequence). CDR3 size: 16 residues. Trimming took off 2 bases at V and 1 base at J, with 14 bases between the two ends.

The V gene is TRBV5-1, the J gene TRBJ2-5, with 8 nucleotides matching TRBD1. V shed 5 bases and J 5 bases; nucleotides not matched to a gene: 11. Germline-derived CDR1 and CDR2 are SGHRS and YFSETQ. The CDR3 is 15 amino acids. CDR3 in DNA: TGCGCCAGCAGGCATAAGACAGGGGTTCGGGAGACCCAGTACTTC. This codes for CASRHKTGVRETQYF.

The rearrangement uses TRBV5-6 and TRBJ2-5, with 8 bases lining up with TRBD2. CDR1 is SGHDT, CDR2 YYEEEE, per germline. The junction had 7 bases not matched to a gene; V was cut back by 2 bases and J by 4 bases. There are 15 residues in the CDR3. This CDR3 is CASSFPASGGETQYF. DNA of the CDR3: TGTGCCAGCAGCTTTCCCGCCAGCGGGGGAGAGACCCAGTACTTC.

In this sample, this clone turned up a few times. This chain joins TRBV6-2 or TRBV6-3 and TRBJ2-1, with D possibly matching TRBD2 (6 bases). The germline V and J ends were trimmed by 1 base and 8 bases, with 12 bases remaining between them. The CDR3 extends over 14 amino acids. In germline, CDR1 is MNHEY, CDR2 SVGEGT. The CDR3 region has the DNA TGTGCCAGCAGTTACTTGTCCGGGAGAGATGAGCAGTTCTTC. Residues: CASSYLSGRDEQFF.

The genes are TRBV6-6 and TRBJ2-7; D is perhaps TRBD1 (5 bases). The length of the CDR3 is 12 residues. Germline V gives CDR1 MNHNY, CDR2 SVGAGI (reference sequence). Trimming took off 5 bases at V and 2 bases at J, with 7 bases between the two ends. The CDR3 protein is CASSQTAYEQYF. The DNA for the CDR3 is TGTGCCAGCAGTCAGACAGCCTACGAGCAGTACTTC.

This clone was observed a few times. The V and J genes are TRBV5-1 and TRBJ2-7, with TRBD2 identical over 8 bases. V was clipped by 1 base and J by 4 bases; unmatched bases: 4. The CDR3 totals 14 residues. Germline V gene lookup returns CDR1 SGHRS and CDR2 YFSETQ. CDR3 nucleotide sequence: TGCGCCAGCAGCTTGTCTAGCGGGCGATACGAGCAGTACTTC. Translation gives CASSLSSGRYEQYF.